This T cell receptor (beta chain) was sequenced for a study of blood T cells in healthy people across ages. Study observations and caveats: Researchers said unsorted PBMCs prevented a conclusive naive versus antigen-experienced comparison.

In terms of origin and age, donors were healthy Caucasian individuals from Russia aged about 6 to 90. A minimum of 6 micrograms of total RNA was extracted per sample. This clonotype has more than one count but fewer than ten. Antigen unknown. The CDR3 covers 14 residues. V shed 5 bases and J 8 bases; nucleotides not matched to a gene: 8. A sample-barcoded 5' primer and a J-beta primer mix were used in a second PCR of roughly 7 to 11 cycles. Each cDNA molecule was tagged by a template-switch adaptor with 12 random nucleotides. From the 5' RACE reads, TCRdb called clonotypes with MiXCR, one entry per CDR3 protein. The sample has approximately 800,000 distinct CDR3 sequences; less than 70% are singletons.

The sequence derives from a man older than 75 in good health. The chain uses TRBV12-3 or TRBV12-4 and TRBJ2-1; the match to TRBD2 covers 8 bases. Sequences were obtained from blood. CDR3 residues: CASSHTSGGDEQFF. The CDR3 DNA is TGTGCCAGCAGTCATACGTCCGGGGGGGATGAGCAGTTCTTC.